The 23 T cell receptor beta chains presented below share a single source sample, sequenced in a study of cytomegalovirus exposure and HLA in healthy donors. The PCR made use of 60 Vbeta and 13 Jbeta primers. The assay was immunoSEQ multiplex PCR, and TCRdb's table has in-frame clones only and misses some. The sample lists fewer than 110,000 clones, around three quarters occurring once. Sequencing used PBMCs. Receptors originate from a male donor in good health and CMV-seronegative.

The CDR3: CASSPSAPQPSEQFF. The CDR3 bases are TGTGCCAGCAGCCCCAGCGCCCCTCAGCCTTCTGAGCAGTTCTTC. This chain joins TRBV7-6 and TRBJ2-1, with no clear D. The CDR3 consists of 15 residues. The V gene's germline CDR1 is SGHVS and CDR2 FNYEAQ. Trimming took off 5 bases at V and 9 bases at J, with 20 bases between the two ends.

The CDR3 reads CARPGLAGERSIEQFF. CDR3 nucleotides: TGTGCCAGACCGGGACTAGCGGGAGAAAGGTCAATTGAGCAGTTCTTC. The V call is TRBV5-8, the J call TRBJ2-1; TRBD2 matches 14 bases. J lost 9 bases, V lost 8 bases, and 13 bases had no gene match. This CDR3 comprises 16 residues. Germline-derived CDR1 and CDR2 are SGHTS and YDEGEE.

The V and J genes are TRBV25-1 and TRBJ2-2, with 7 bases matching TRBD1. V lost 7 bases and J lost 6; bases outside the gene matches: 14. The CDR3 extends over 16 amino acids. The germline V gene encodes CDR1 MGHDK and CDR2 SYGVNS. The DNA for the CDR3 is TGTGCCAGCACTCGCCACGGACAGGCGGCCGCCGGGGAGCTGTTTTTT. Its protein product is CASTRHGQAAAGELFF.

The chain carries TRBV28 and TRBJ2-1, with TRBD2 matching over 8 bases. Germline values: CDR1 MDHEN, CDR2 SYDVKM. This CDR3 region has 16 residues. The trim removed 4 bases at V and 2 bases at J, leaving 7 bases unmatched. CDR3 sequence: CASSSPLAGTYNEQFF. The CDR3 bases are TGTGCCAGCAGTTCCCCCTTAGCGGGAACCTACAATGAGCAGTTCTTC. The variable domain in full, with the rest retrieved from reference TRBV28 and TRBJ2-1, is DVKVTQSSRYLVKRTGEKVFLECVQDMDHENMFWYRQDPGLGLRLIYFSYDVKMKEKGDIPEGYSVSREKKERFSLILESASTNQTSMYLCASSSPLAGTYNEQFFGPGTRLTVL.

The J gene is TRBJ2-1, the V gene TRBV30; no firm D call. The CDR3 is 13 residues long. Germline values: CDR1 GTSNPN, CDR2 SVGIG (reference sequence). The ends were cut back, 2 bases at V and 7 bases at J, with 12 bases in the middle. The CDR3 region has the DNA TGTGCCTGGAGTTCCCATTTGCGGAATGAGCAGTTCTTC. It specifies CAWSSHLRNEQFF.

The V call is TRBV18, the J call TRBJ2-7, with 7 bases identical to TRBD2. CDR1 is KGHSH and CDR2 is LQKENI in the germline V gene. With V trimmed by 4 bases and J by 6 bases, 9 bases remained unmatched. The CDR3 has 14 residues. The CDR3 coding sequence is TGTGCCAGCTCACACGAGGAGCGGGGCGGCGAGCAGTACTTC. Its translation: CASSHEERGGEQYF.

This chain uses TRBV5-1 with TRBJ2-7; 9 bases are a match to TRBD1. The CDR3 is 14 amino acids. V dropped 4 bases and J dropped 4; count of bases not matched to a gene: 6. Germline V gene lookup returns CDR1 SGHRS and CDR2 YFSETQ. CDR3 bases: TGCGCCAGCAGCGGGGGGACAGGGTTTTACGAGCAGTACTTC. Amino acids: CASSGGTGFYEQYF.

V is TRBV5-1 and J is TRBJ2-1; 8 bases are shared with TRBD2. This CDR3 has 13 amino acids. The V gene end was trimmed by 3 bases and the J gene end by 7 bases; junction bases not matched to a gene: 3. The V gene's germline CDR1 is SGHRS and CDR2 YFSETQ. DNA of the CDR3: TGCGCCAGCAGCTCGGGAGGGTGGAATGAGCAGTTCTTC. Translated, it gives CASSSGGWNEQFF.

The CDR3 here is CASSEHSTGGKETQYF. CDR3 coding DNA: TGTGCCAGCAGTGAACATAGTACAGGGGGCAAAGAGACCCAGTACTTC. The V and J genes are TRBV2 and TRBJ2-5; TRBD1 aligns across 9 bases. Germline lookup yields CDR1 SNHLY and CDR2 FYNNEI. The CDR3 runs to 16 residues. After removal of 2 bases from V and 3 bases from J, the junction contained 7 bases not matched to a gene.

The chain combines TRBV7-2 with TRBJ2-7; 11 bases fit TRBD2. Germline loops: CDR1 SGHTA, CDR2 FQGNSA. The CDR3 runs 17 residues. With V trimmed by 1 base and J by 1 base, 6 bases remained unmatched. As DNA, the CDR3 is TGTGCCAGCAGCTTAGGTTCTAGCGGGAGGAGGTCCTACGAGCAGTACTTC. Protein: CASSLGSSGRRSYEQYF.

The chain links TRBV19 to TRBJ2-3; no clear D. The CDR3 loop spans 13 amino acids. Germline CDR1 is LNHDA and CDR2 is SQIVND (reference sequence). V lost 5 bases and J lost 4, with 10 bases in between. CDR3 protein: CASSVNFADTQYF. CDR3 nucleotides: TGTGCCAGTAGTGTAAACTTCGCAGATACGCAGTATTTT.

This clone was found a few times. The V gene is TRBV28, the J gene TRBJ2-3; D is ambiguous. V was shortened by 6 bases and J by 2 bases, with 12 bases between the two germline ends. Germline lookup yields CDR1 MDHEN and CDR2 SYDVKM. This CDR3 is built from 14 residues. As DNA, the CDR3 is TGTGCCAGCAGCCGTAGCCTTTCCACAGATACGCAGTATTTT. This translates into CASSRSLSTDTQYF.

This clone was seen a single time. This chain joins TRBV2 and TRBJ2-1; 7 bases agree with TRBD2. CDR1 and CDR2 (germline): SNHLY, FYNNEI. Losses at the gene ends were 8 bases for V and 8 bases for J; bases not matched to a gene: 12. The CDR3 contains 14 residues. CDR3 sequence: CASHYRDYRDEQFF. The DNA of the CDR3 is TGTGCCAGCCACTACCGGGACTATCGGGATGAGCAGTTCTTC.

The V and J genes are TRBV30 and TRBJ2-7, with 9 positions matching TRBD2. With V trimmed by 0 bases and J by 6 bases, 3 bases remained unmatched. The CDR3 length is 13 residues. CDR1 and CDR2 from the germline V gene are GTSNPN and SVGIG (reference sequence). Written as DNA, the CDR3 is TGTGCCTGGAGTGTTCTAGCGGGGAGCGAGCAGTACTTC. Amino acid sequence: CAWSVLAGSEQYF.

The V gene is TRBV9, the J gene TRBJ2-3, with 11 bases aligning to TRBD2. V lost 3 bases and J lost 2; bases outside the gene matches: 2. The CDR3 has 15 amino acids. Germline CDR1 and CDR2: SGDLS and YYNGEE. The DNA for the CDR3 is TGTGCCAGCAGCGAGGGACTAGCGGACACAGATACGCAGTATTTT. It specifies CASSEGLADTDTQYF.

V usage is TRBV10-2 and J usage is TRBJ2-7, with D possibly TRBD1 on 7 matching bases. Trimming pared 6 bases from V and 7 bases from J, leaving 16 bases between. The CDR3 runs 13 residues. From germline, CDR1 is WSHSY and CDR2 SAAADI. CDR3 DNA: TGCGCCAGCAGGGGGGGACAGTCGGGGGAGCAGTACTTC. The encoded protein is CASRGGQSGEQYF.

This chain uses TRBV9 with TRBJ1-1; 7 nucleotides match TRBD1. This CDR3 is 14 amino acids long. Germline assignment: CDR1 SGDLS and CDR2 YYNGEE. The V gene end was trimmed by 3 bases and the J gene end by 1 base; junction bases not matched to a gene: 3. CDR3 nucleotide sequence: TGTGCCAGCAGCGCGCGACAGGGGAACACTGAAGCTTTCTTT. Protein sequence: CASSARQGNTEAFF. Full variable domain (outside the CDR3, taken from reference TRBV9 and TRBJ1-1): DSGVTQTPKHLITATGQRVTLRCSPRSGDLSVYWYQQSLDQGLQFLIQYYNGEERAKGNILERFSAQQFPDLHSELNLSSLELGDSALYFCASSARQGNTEAFFGQGTRLTVV.

The CDR3 sequence is CASSFGTGKEGYTF. In DNA form, the CDR3 reads TGTGCCAGCAGCTTCGGGACAGGGAAGGAAGGCTACACCTTC. This chain joins TRBV27 and TRBJ1-2; 9 bases align to TRBD1. This CDR3 region has 14 residues. V lost 6 bases to trimming and J lost 8 bases; unmatched junction nucleotides: 10. Per germline, CDR1 MNHEY and CDR2 SMNVEV (reference sequence).

The rearrangement uses TRBV5-1 and TRBJ2-1; weak D call: TRBD2 (6 bases). The CDR3 length is 14 residues. Germline V gene lookup returns CDR1 SGHRS and CDR2 YFSETQ. Trimming took off 3 bases at V and 4 bases at J, with 11 bases between the two ends. CDR3 protein: CASSSNRGYNEQFF. CDR3 sequence (DNA): TGCGCCAGCAGCTCCAACCGGGGGTACAATGAGCAGTTCTTC.

The chain recombines TRBV19 with TRBJ1-2, with 7 nucleotides matching TRBD1. Germline CDR1 reads LNHDA; CDR2 reads SQIVND (reference sequence). The CDR3 is made up of 18 amino acids. V lost 2 bases and J lost 5; bases outside the gene matches: 17. CDR3 sequence: CASSIRAGETGYRYGYTF. CDR3 nucleotide sequence: TGTGCCAGTAGTATACGCGCCGGTGAGACAGGGTACCGGTATGGCTACACCTTC.

To note about this clone: In this CDR3 the conserved last residue, phenylalanine or tryptophan, is missing, so a read error is likely. V gene TRBV4-1 combines with J gene TRBJ1-1; 9 bases are a match to TRBD1. The ends lost 4 bases at V and 11 bases at J; junction bases unmatched: 11. This CDR3 is 14 amino acids long. Germline V CDR1 and CDR2: MGHRA, YSYEKL. The chain's CDR3 is CASSRRDRDFVAFV. CDR3 DNA sequence: TGCGCCAGCAGCCGCCGGGACAGGGATTTCGTGGCTTTCGTT.

The V call is TRBV30, the J call TRBJ2-5, with D perhaps TRBD2 (6 bases). V was trimmed by 3 bases and J by 5 bases, leaving 16 bases between them. The CDR3 runs 14 residues. Germline loops: CDR1 GTSNPN, CDR2 SVGIG (reference sequence). In nucleotides, the CDR3 is TGTGCCTGGAGAACGCGGGGAAGGCGGGAGACCCAGTACTTC. Amino acids: CAWRTRGRRETQYF.

V gene TRBV10-1 combines with J gene TRBJ1-1; D is unresolved. The CDR3 length is 14 residues. V was cut by 0 bases and J by 6 bases, with 11 bases left in between. CDR1 WNHNN and CDR2 SYGVQD come from the germline V gene (reference sequence). In nucleotides, the CDR3 is TGCGCCAGCAGTGAGTCACCGGGTCGAGCTGAAGCTTTCTTT. The encoded protein is CASSESPGRAEAFF.